A single sample is the source of the 7 T cell receptor beta chains below, sequenced in a study of shared clonotypes between healthy human individuals. The method was immunoSEQ multiplex PCR; TCRdb's version includes in-frame clones alone and lacks a portion of them. The table records about 580,000 clones, 95% to 98% of them present only once. Naive CD8 cells were CD45RO-negative, positively selected for CCR7, excluding terminally differentiated effector memory CD45RA+ cells. Source material: naive CD8+ T cells sorted from blood. The receptors here all came from a man aged 25 to 40 in good health.

V gene TRBV6-6 combines with J gene TRBJ1-1, with a tentative D call TRBD1 (6 bases). The CDR3 is made up of 14 amino acids. V lost 4 bases and J 1 base, leaving 10 bases between the germline ends. Germline-derived CDR1 and CDR2 are MNHNY and SVGAGI (reference sequence). CDR3 sequence reads: CASSSRTANTEAFF. In DNA form, the CDR3 reads TGTGCCAGCAGTTCCCGGACAGCGAACACTGAAGCTTTCTTT.

This clone occurred once. The V and J genes are TRBV27 and TRBJ2-7, with D tentatively TRBD1 (7 bases). The germline CDR1 and CDR2 sequences are MNHEY and SMNVEV (reference sequence). This CDR3 contains 14 residues. V was shortened by 10 bases and J by 2 bases, with 18 bases between the two germline ends. The CDR3 DNA sequence: TGTGCCACCTCTCCCCGCGGGACAGCCTACGAGCAGTACTTC. It is translated as CATSPRGTAYEQYF.

The J gene is TRBJ2-4, the V gene TRBV5-1; TRBD2 is a possible D gene (6 bases). The CDR3 loop spans 16 amino acids. CDR1 is SGHRS and CDR2 is YFSETQ in the germline V gene. The ends were cut back, 5 bases at V and 1 base at J, with 16 bases in the middle. The chain's CDR3 is CASSSAGSDAKNIQYF. In DNA form, the CDR3 reads TGCGCCAGCAGTTCCGCGGGGTCCGACGCCAAAAACATTCAGTACTTC. Full variable domain (remainder filled in from reference TRBV5-1 and TRBJ2-4): KAGVTQTPRYLIKTRGQQVTLSCSPISGHRSVSWYQQTPGQGLQFLFEYFSETQRNKGNFPGRFSGRQFSNSRSEMNVSTLELGDSALYLCASSSAGSDAKNIQYFGAGTRLSVL.

The chain joins TRBV15 to TRBJ1-4; D is unresolved. The CDR3 is 17 amino acids. Trimming left V 1 base short and J 6 bases short, with 18 bases between. Germline assignment: CDR1 LNHNV and CDR2 YYDKDF (reference sequence). The CDR3 DNA reads TGTGCCACCAGCAGAGTCCCCGGACTCTTTCGGGATGAAAAACTGTTTTTT. Translation: CATSRVPGLFRDEKLFF. Full variable domain (outside the CDR3, taken from reference TRBV15 and TRBJ1-4): DAMVIQNPRYQVTQFGKPVTLSCSQTLNHNVMYWYQQKSSQAPKLLFHYYDKDFNNEADTPDNFQSRRPNTSFCFLDIRSPGLGDTAMYLCATSRVPGLFRDEKLFFGSGTQLSVL.

This rearrangement joins TRBV7-9 to TRBJ2-1; 10 nucleotides agree with TRBD1. V trimming: 3 bases; J trimming: 10 bases; junction bases outside the gene matches: 9. CDR3 length equals 15 residues. Germline V CDR1 and CDR2: SEHNR, FQNEAQ (reference sequence). The CDR3 loop reads CASSFGQGGLYEQFF. CDR3 sequence (DNA): TGTGCCAGCAGCTTCGGACAGGGGGGTCTTTACGAGCAGTTCTTC.

V is TRBV7-9 and J is TRBJ2-1; D remains unclear. Germline lookup yields CDR1 SEHNR and CDR2 FQNEAQ (reference sequence). Deletions cut 6 bases from V and 0 bases from J, with 9 bases between. CDR3 length equals 14 residues. The chain's CDR3 is CASSTMLSYNEQFF. DNA for the CDR3: TGTGCCAGCAGTACTATGCTCTCCTACAATGAGCAGTTCTTC.

This sequence joins TRBV9 and TRBJ2-3; 11 bases fit TRBD2. Germline values: CDR1 SGDLS, CDR2 YYNGEE. CDR3 length: 16 residues. V lost 4 bases and J lost 6; bases outside the gene matches: 10. The CDR3 loop reads CASSPGTSGARDTQYF. CDR3 nucleotides: TGTGCCAGCAGCCCTGGGACTAGCGGAGCCCGCGATACGCAGTATTTT.